This TCR beta chain came from a study of shared clonotypes between healthy human individuals. Notes on the study in general: Only a few donors were included, so the genetic and exposure-history diversity represented was limited.

CDR1 is MNHNY, CDR2 SVGAGI, per germline (reference sequence). V was cut by 0 bases and J by 1 base, with 12 bases left in between. The CDR3 length is 16 residues. Remarks on this clone: Its target is not known. This likely stems from a read error, as it lies one base from a far larger clone.

The unsorted PBMC replicate PCRs were performed with about 0.3 ug DNA, around 27,000 T cell genomes. Using ten immunoSEQ deep assay plates, investigators sequenced unsorted PBMC DNA. Some clones are missing from TCRdb's copy, which holds only in-frame ones; the method was immunoSEQ multiplex PCR. The sample consists of around 500,000 clones, approximately 84% of them appearing once. The rearrangement joins TRBV6-6 to TRBJ1-1; D gene ambiguous. Source material: PBMCs. The TCR was taken from a woman aged 40 to 50 in good health. Some clones in this sample may be carry-over from other donors' samples. CDR3 sequence reads: CASSYSGGVPNTEAFF. The CDR3 bases are TGTGCCAGCAGTTACTCGGGCGGAGTACCGAACACTGAAGCTTTCTTT.